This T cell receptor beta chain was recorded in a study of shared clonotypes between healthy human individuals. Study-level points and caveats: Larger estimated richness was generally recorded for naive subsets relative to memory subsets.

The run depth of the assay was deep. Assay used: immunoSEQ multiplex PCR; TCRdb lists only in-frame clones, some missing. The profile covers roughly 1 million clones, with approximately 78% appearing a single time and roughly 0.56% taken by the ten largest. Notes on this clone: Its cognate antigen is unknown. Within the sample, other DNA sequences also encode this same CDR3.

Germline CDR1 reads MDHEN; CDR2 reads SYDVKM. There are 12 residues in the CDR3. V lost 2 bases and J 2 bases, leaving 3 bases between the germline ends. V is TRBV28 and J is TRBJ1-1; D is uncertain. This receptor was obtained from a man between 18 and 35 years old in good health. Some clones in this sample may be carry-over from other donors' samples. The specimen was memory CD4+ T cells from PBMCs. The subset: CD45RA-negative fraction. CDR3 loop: CASSLRNTEAFF. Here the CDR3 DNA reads TGTGCCAGCAGTTTACGCAACACTGAAGCTTTCTTT.